Sequencing of this TCR beta chain was carried out in a study of blood T cell repertoires in COVID-19. About the research overall: COVID-19 samples from acute and convalescent phases originated in the United States, Italy and Spain. In each case, the material was cDNA or gDNA derived from T cells, B-cell-depleted T cells, or PBMCs.

This CDR3 has 14 amino acids. Deletions cut 0 bases from V and 5 bases from J, with 10 bases between. CDR1 is KGHSH, CDR2 LQKENI, per germline. This clone occurred once. Assay used: immunoSEQ multiplex PCR; TCRdb lists only in-frame clones, some missing. The sample has about 310,000 clones; around nine tenths are singletons. Sequenced input: PBMCs or T cells enriched from blood (not recorded which). The sequence was obtained from a woman in her 40s who had recovered from COVID-19. The J gene is TRBJ2-5, the V gene TRBV18, with D unresolved. The CDR3 protein is CASSPPINEETQYF. In DNA form, the CDR3 reads TGTGCCAGCTCACCACCAATTAATGAGGAGACCCAGTACTTC. Drawing the rest from reference TRBV18 and TRBJ2-5, the complete variable domain is NAGVMQNPRHLVRRRGQEARLRCSPMKGHSHVYWYRQLPEEGLKFMVYLQKENIIDESGMPKERFSAEFPKEGPSILRIQQVVRGDSAAYFCASSPPINEETQYFGPGTRLLVL.